The sample holds many counts of the clone carrying this TCR beta chain. Its target is not known. This sample was included in a study of T cells in Graves' hyperthyroidism and ophthalmopathy. Study-level background: Any treatment followed the collection of peripheral blood at initial diagnosis. Study outcomes and limitations: Ophthalmopathy was told apart from stable hyperthyroidism by a 13 V-J model. With a median lead of approximately six months before onset, the model predicted ophthalmopathy.

Regions amplified from RNA transcripts were the TCR beta CDR3 regions. A set of HTBI primers served as the primers for a first-round RT-PCR of the TCR CDR3. TCRdb independently ran MiXCR on the multiplex PCR reads; one entry per CDR3 protein. The repertoire has about 710,000 distinct CDR3 sequences, roughly 17% of them found once; the top ten carry roughly 8%. CDR1 is DFQATT and CDR2 is SNEGSKA in the germline V gene (reference sequence). J lost 4 bases, V lost 3 bases, and 6 bases had no gene match. This CDR3 comprises 14 residues. The TCR was taken from a man between 18 and 35 years old with Graves' hyperthyroidism. Specimen: blood. The genes are TRBV20-1 and TRBJ2-5; 9 nucleotides match TRBD1. CDR3 nucleotides: TGCAGTGCTAGGGCGGGGACAGGGCTAGAGACCCAGTACTTC. It yields the protein CSARAGTGLETQYF.